What follows are 30 T cell receptor beta chains derived from one specimen sequenced in a study of T cells in Graves' hyperthyroidism and ophthalmopathy. Researchers took RNA transcripts and amplified the TCR beta CDR3 regions from them. The HTBI primer set served for first-round RT-PCR of the TCR CDR3. One entry per CDR3 protein results from TCRdb running MiXCR on the multiplex PCR reads. This table holds under 400,000 distinct CDR3 sequences, roughly 15% found once. Sequencing was carried out using blood. These receptors were obtained from a woman in her sixties or seventies with Graves' ophthalmopathy.

CDR3 loop: CSVEAERNTGELFF. DNA for the CDR3: TGCAGCGTTGAGGCAGAGCGGAACACCGGGGAGCTGTTTTTT. This chain connects TRBV29-1 to TRBJ2-2, with D unresolved. CDR3 length: 14 residues. The V end was cut by 3 bases, the J end by 1 base, with 9 bases between. Germline V gene data show CDR1 as SQVTM and CDR2 as ANQGSEA.

The sample holds many counts of this clonotype. J is TRBJ1-1 and V is TRBV5-1, with 7 bases that match TRBD1. Losses at the gene ends were 2 bases for V and 3 bases for J; bases not matched to a gene: 4. Germline CDR1 SGHRS, CDR2 YFSETQ. The CDR3 spans 14 residues. As DNA, the CDR3 is TGCGCCAGCAGCTTTCAGGGGGGGGACACTGAAGCTTTCTTT. Its translation: CASSFQGGDTEAFF.

This clonotype was counted ten times or more. The chain is built from TRBV28 and TRBJ1-1; 7 nucleotides align to TRBD1. The ends lost 5 bases at V and 5 bases at J; junction bases unmatched: 11. Germline CDR1 reads MDHEN; CDR2 reads SYDVKM. The CDR3 spans 15 residues. The CDR3 coding sequence is TGTGCCAGCAGTACCCAGGACAGGTACTCTACTGAAGCTTTCTTT. Residues: CASSTQDRYSTEAFF.

With regard to this clonotype: One base away lies a much larger clone, so this may be a sequencing read error. The chain employs TRBV3-1 and TRBJ2-7, with 7 bases that match TRBD2. CDR3 length: 16 residues. Germline CDR1 is LGHDT and CDR2 is YNNKEL (reference sequence). Here the CDR3 reads CASNQEVAGNPYEQYF. In nucleotides, the CDR3 is TGTGCCAGCAACCAAGAGGTAGCGGGTAACCCCTACGAGCAGTACTTC.

In this sample, this clonotype turned up many times. The chain links TRBV5-1 to TRBJ2-2, with 7 nucleotides matching TRBD1. The CDR3 extends over 14 amino acids. The germline V gene has CDR1 SGHRS and CDR2 YFSETQ. After removal of 2 bases from V and 5 bases from J, the junction contained 3 bases not matched to a gene. DNA of the CDR3: TGCGCCAGCAGCTTTGACAGGGCGACCGGGGAGCTGTTTTTT. Its translation is CASSFDRATGELFF.

The chain carries TRBV20-1 and TRBJ2-5; TRBD2 might be the D (6 bases). V lost 6 bases, J lost 2 bases, and 16 bases lay in between. The CDR3 loop spans 14 amino acids. In germline, CDR1 is DFQATT, CDR2 SNEGSKA (reference sequence). The CDR3 DNA reads TGCAGTGCCAAGAGTACCGGGGGACAAGAGACCCAGTACTTC. The encoded protein is CSAKSTGGQETQYF.

This clonotype was seen ten or more times. The chain uses TRBV5-1 and TRBJ2-3, with TRBD2 as a possible D gene (6 bases). Trimming pared 1 base from V and 5 bases from J, leaving 14 bases between. The CDR3 spans 15 residues. Per the germline V gene, CDR1 is SGHRS and CDR2 is YFSETQ. The CDR3 DNA reads TGCGCCAGCAGCTTGCTAGGCAGGGAGGTAGATACGCAGTATTTT. As protein: CASSLLGREVDTQYF.

This clonotype appeared a few times. The chain recombines TRBV29-1 with TRBJ2-2; TRBD2 matches at 7 bases. With 4 bases clipped from V and 8 bases from J, the junction kept 1 base outside the gene matches. The CDR3 length is 11 residues. CDR1 is SQVTM and CDR2 is ANQGSEA in the germline V gene. In nucleotides, the CDR3 is TGCAGCGTTGGACTAGCAGGGGAGCTGTTTTTT. Translation gives CSVGLAGELFF.

In its sample, this clonotype was seen many times. The rearrangement uses TRBV29-1 and TRBJ2-7; no definite D call. The germline CDR1 and CDR2 sequences are SQVTM and ANQGSEA. V was trimmed by 1 base and J by 3 bases, leaving 7 bases between them. The CDR3 length is 12 residues. The CDR3: CSVEGGGYEQYF. The DNA of the CDR3 is TGCAGCGTTGAAGGCGGCGGCTACGAGCAGTACTTC.

This clonotype was counted at least ten times. V gene TRBV20-1 combines with J gene TRBJ2-2, with D unclear. CDR3 length: 14 amino acids. Germline V gene lookup returns CDR1 DFQATT and CDR2 SNEGSKA (reference sequence). Trimming removed 3 bases from V and 0 bases from J, with 8 bases in between. The DNA for the CDR3 is TGCAGTGCTAGCTACGGATCGAACACCGGGGAGCTGTTTTTT. Amino acid sequence: CSASYGSNTGELFF.

This clonotype was seen more than once but under ten times. This chain links TRBV6-1 with TRBJ2-3; 9 bases match TRBD2. With 7 bases clipped from V and 3 bases from J, the junction kept 5 bases outside the gene matches. The length of the CDR3 is 14 residues. CDR1 is MNHNS, CDR2 SASEGT, per germline. The CDR3 region is CASNWAGGTDTQYF. CDR3 coding DNA: TGTGCCAGCAACTGGGCGGGGGGGACAGATACGCAGTATTTT.

This clonotype has a count of ten or more. The V gene is TRBV7-9, the J gene TRBJ2-7; the match to TRBD2 covers 13 bases. The CDR3 is made up of 16 amino acids. Germline CDR1 SEHNR, CDR2 FQNEAQ (reference sequence). V dropped 5 bases and J dropped 6; count of bases not matched to a gene: 10. This CDR3 reads CASSGLAGVLNPEQYF. The CDR3, as DNA: TGTGCCAGCAGCGGACTAGCGGGAGTACTCAACCCCGAGCAGTACTTC. Variable domain in full (rest from reference TRBV7-9 and TRBJ2-7): DTGVSQNPRHKITKRGQNVTFRCDPISEHNRLYWYRQTLGQGPEFLTYFQNEAQLEKSRLLSDRFSAERPKGSFSTLEIQRTEQGDSAMYLCASSGLAGVLNPEQYFGPGTRLTVT.

Comments on this clonotype: This sequence may be a read error, since a much larger clone differs from it by one base. The chain joins TRBV6-2 or TRBV6-3 to TRBJ2-5; maybe TRBD2 (6 bases). CDR1 and CDR2 (germline): MNHEY, SVGEGT. The CDR3 consists of 13 residues. The CDR3 region has the DNA TGTGACAGCAGTGACGAGGGGAGGGAGACCCAGTACTTC. Amino acid sequence: CDSSDEGRETQYF.

This clonotype has more than one count but fewer than ten. The chain is built from TRBV4-2 and TRBJ2-3; 7 nucleotides match TRBD2. The trim removed 0 bases at V and 6 bases at J, leaving 12 bases unmatched. Germline CDR1 is LGHNA and CDR2 is YNFKEQ. The CDR3 loop spans 17 amino acids. The CDR3 sequence is CASSQEVKAGVWDTQYF. Here the CDR3 DNA reads TGTGCCAGCAGCCAAGAAGTCAAGGCGGGAGTGTGGGATACGCAGTATTTT.

Ten or more counts support this clonotype. The gene calls are TRBV30 and TRBJ2-2; the match to TRBD2 covers 7 bases. The CDR3 totals 15 residues. Germline CDR1 and CDR2: GTSNPN and SVGIG (reference sequence). V shed 0 bases, J shed 7 bases, and the junction held 8 bases outside the gene matches. The CDR3 region has the DNA TGTGCCTGGAGTGTATCGGCAGGGAGGGGCGGGGAGCTGTTTTTT. This translates into CAWSVSAGRGGELFF.

This clonotype was observed a handful of times. The chain combines TRBV27 with TRBJ2-1; D possibly corresponds to TRBD1 (6 bases). This CDR3 region has 16 residues. The germline V gene encodes CDR1 MNHEY and CDR2 SMNVEV (reference sequence). V lost 3 bases and J lost 1, with 13 bases in between. The CDR3 region has the DNA TGTGCCAGCAGTTTCCAAGGGCAGGGGTCCTACAATGAGCAGTTCTTC. Amino acids: CASSFQGQGSYNEQFF.

This clonotype turned up a few times. The V gene is TRBV7-6, the J gene TRBJ2-5; D not resolved. The CDR3 extends over 13 amino acids. Germline V CDR1 and CDR2: SGHVS, FNYEAQ. Between the trimmed V and J ends, which lost 4 bases and 5 bases, there was a span of 11 bases. CDR3 in DNA: TGTGCCAGCAGCTCCCCGGCCGGGGAGACCCAGTACTTC. This translates into CASSSPAGETQYF.

The chain combines TRBV9 with TRBJ2-2; 10 bases match TRBD2. CDR1 and CDR2 from the germline V gene are SGDLS and YYNGEE. The CDR3 runs to 15 residues. With V trimmed by 4 bases and J by 4 bases, 4 bases remained unmatched. The CDR3 DNA is TGTGCCAGCAGCCTCGGACTAGCGGTCACCGGGGAGCTGTTTTTT. This sequence encodes CASSLGLAVTGELFF.

This clonotype was seen a few times. The chain carries TRBV6-1 and TRBJ2-1; D is unclear. Trimming left V 4 bases short and J 10 bases short, with 20 bases between. This CDR3 is built from 15 residues. The germline CDR1 and CDR2 sequences are MNHNS and SASEGT. Here the CDR3 DNA reads TGTGCCAGCAGTGGATGGGGTACTTTAGCAAAAGAGCAGTTCTTC. This gives the protein CASSGWGTLAKEQFF.

This clonotype was picked up a small number of times. The rearrangement links TRBV4-1 to TRBJ2-2; no firm D call. The CDR3 spans 18 residues. Germline CDR1 reads MGHRA; CDR2 reads YSYEKL. Trimming stripped 1 base from V and 0 bases from J, with 15 bases between. In nucleotides, the CDR3 is TGCGCCAGCAGCCAAGGCGGTCCTTTAGAGGCGAACACCGGGGAGCTGTTTTTT. Translating it yields CASSQGGPLEANTGELFF.

The rearrangement joins TRBV4-2 to TRBJ1-2; 7 bases are shared with TRBD1. From germline, CDR1 is LGHNA and CDR2 YNFKEQ. The CDR3 runs 15 residues. Germline trimming cut 4 bases from V and 4 bases from J; bases unmatched to any gene: 9. This CDR3 is CASSLAGGSSYGYTF. In DNA form, the CDR3 reads TGTGCCAGCAGCCTCGCAGGGGGGTCAAGCTATGGCTACACCTTC.

The chain is built from TRBV29-1 and TRBJ1-1; D remains unclear. Germline V gives CDR1 SQVTM, CDR2 ANQGSEA. Trimming removed 2 bases from V and 3 bases from J, with 4 bases in between. The CDR3 is 11 amino acids. CDR3 DNA sequence: TGCAGCGTTGAACTGCACACTGAAGCTTTCTTT. Protein product: CSVELHTEAFF. Full variable domain (rest looked up from reference TRBV29-1 and TRBJ1-1): SAVISQKPSRDICQRGTSLTIQCQVDSQVTMMFWYRQQPGQSLTLIATANQGSEATYESGFVIDKFPISRPNLTFSTLTVSNMSPEDSSIYLCSVELHTEAFFGQGTRLTVV.

This clonotype has just a few counts. At one end the junction does not follow the germline gene, possibly because of a read error. The chain employs TRBV25-1 and TRBJ2-6; 7 bases agree with TRBD2. The CDR3 totals 19 residues. Germline lookup yields CDR1 MGHDK and CDR2 SYGVNS. The CDR3 DNA reads as TGTGCCAGCAGTGAAAGGGACTACTCGGCTGGCTCTGGGGCCGACGTCCTGACTTTC. It yields the protein CASSERDYSAGSGADVLTF.

The V call is TRBV20-1, the J call TRBJ2-3, with D perhaps matching TRBD2 (6 bases). Per the germline V gene, CDR1 is DFQATT and CDR2 is SNEGSKA (reference sequence). CDR3 length: 14 amino acids. V was cut by 4 bases and J by 0 bases, with 11 bases left in between. The CDR3 here is CSATPSDSTDTQYF. DNA of the CDR3: TGCAGTGCTACCCCTAGCGATAGCACAGATACGCAGTATTTT.

This clonotype turned up a few times. The chain employs TRBV7-9 and TRBJ2-1; TRBD2 matches 9 bases. CDR3 length: 16 residues. Per germline, CDR1 SEHNR and CDR2 FQNEAQ (reference sequence). The junction had 10 bases not matched to a gene; V was cut back by 5 bases and J by 5 bases. The CDR3 loop is CASSQNPGLAHNEQFF. CDR3 in DNA: TGTGCCAGCAGCCAAAACCCGGGACTAGCTCACAATGAGCAGTTCTTC.

This clonotype was detected many times. The chain joins TRBV20-1 to TRBJ1-1; D may be TRBD1 (5 bases). V was trimmed by 3 bases and J by 2 bases, leaving 16 bases between them. The CDR3 extends over 15 amino acids. CDR1 and CDR2 (germline): DFQATT, SNEGSKA (reference sequence). The CDR3 coding sequence is TGCAGTGCTAGGGTGGGGGACTCCATTAACACTGAAGCTTTCTTT. It codes for CSARVGDSINTEAFF.

The V and J genes are TRBV10-3 and TRBJ1-4; D is unresolved. Germline CDR1 ENHRY, CDR2 SYGVKD. The length of the CDR3 is 13 residues. V shed 4 bases and J shed 8 bases, with 11 bases lying between them. CDR3 coding DNA: TGTGCCATCAGTGCGTCAGGTAGAGAAAAACTGTTTTTT. It encodes CAISASGREKLFF.

In its sample, this clonotype was seen a few times. The genes are TRBV14 and TRBJ2-1; possibly TRBD2 for D (6 bases). V was cut by 2 bases and J by 0 bases, with 8 bases left in between. This CDR3 has 15 residues. CDR1 and CDR2 (germline): SGHDN, FVKESK. This CDR3 is CASSQWDSSYNEQFF. DNA of the CDR3: TGTGCCAGCAGCCAATGGGACTCCTCCTACAATGAGCAGTTCTTC. Using reference TRBV14 and TRBJ2-1 for the parts outside the CDR3, the full variable domain is EAGVTQFPSHSVIEKGQTVTLRCDPISGHDNLYWYRRVMGKEIKFLLHFVKESKQDESGMPNNRFLAERTGGTYSTLKVQPAELEDSGVYFCASSQWDSSYNEQFFGPGTRLTVL.

This clonotype came up many times. The gene calls are TRBV5-6 and TRBJ2-3, with D unresolved. The germline gives CDR1 SGHDT, CDR2 YYEEEE. The CDR3 is 17 amino acids. V was shortened by 0 bases and J by 2 bases, with 16 bases between the two germline ends. The CDR3 protein is CASSLERLRTLTDTQYF. In nucleotides, the CDR3 is TGTGCCAGCAGCTTGGAACGGTTGCGAACCCTCACAGATACGCAGTATTTT.

Ten or more counts support this clonotype. The V gene is TRBV7-9, the J gene TRBJ2-3; 13 bases map to TRBD2. Germline CDR1 reads SEHNR; CDR2 reads FQNEAQ (reference sequence). CDR3 length: 16 residues. Trimming cost V 5 bases and J 4 bases; bases outside gene matches: 6. CDR3 DNA: TGTGCCAGCAGCACAGGACTAGCGGGAGTCCCAGATACGCAGTATTTT. Amino acids: CASSTGLAGVPDTQYF.